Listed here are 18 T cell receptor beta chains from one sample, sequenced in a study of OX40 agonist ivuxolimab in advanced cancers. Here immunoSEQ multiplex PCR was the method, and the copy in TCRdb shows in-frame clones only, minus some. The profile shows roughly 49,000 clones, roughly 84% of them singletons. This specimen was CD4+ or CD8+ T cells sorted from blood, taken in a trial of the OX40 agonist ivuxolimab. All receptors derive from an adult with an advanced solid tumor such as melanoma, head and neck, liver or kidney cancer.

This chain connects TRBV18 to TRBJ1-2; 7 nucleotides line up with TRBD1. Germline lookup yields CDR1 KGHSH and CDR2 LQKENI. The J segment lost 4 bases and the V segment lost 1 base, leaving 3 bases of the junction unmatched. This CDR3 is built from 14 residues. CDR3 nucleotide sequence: TGTGCCAGCTCACCACAGGGGGCCGGCTATGGCTACACCTTC. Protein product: CASSPQGAGYGYTF.

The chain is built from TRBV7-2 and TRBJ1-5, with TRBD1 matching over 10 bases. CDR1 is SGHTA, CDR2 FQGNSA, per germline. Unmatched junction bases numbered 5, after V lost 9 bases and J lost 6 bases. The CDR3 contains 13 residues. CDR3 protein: CASDRGLGQPQHF. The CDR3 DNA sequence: TGTGCCAGTGACAGGGGGCTCGGTCAGCCCCAGCATTTT.

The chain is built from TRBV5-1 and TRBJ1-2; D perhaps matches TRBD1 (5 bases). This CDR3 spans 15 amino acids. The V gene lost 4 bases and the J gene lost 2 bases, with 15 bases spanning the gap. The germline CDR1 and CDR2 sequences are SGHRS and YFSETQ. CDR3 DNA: TGCGCCAGCAGCGACACCCTTGGGGGGAACTATGGCTACACCTTC. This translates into CASSDTLGGNYGYTF.

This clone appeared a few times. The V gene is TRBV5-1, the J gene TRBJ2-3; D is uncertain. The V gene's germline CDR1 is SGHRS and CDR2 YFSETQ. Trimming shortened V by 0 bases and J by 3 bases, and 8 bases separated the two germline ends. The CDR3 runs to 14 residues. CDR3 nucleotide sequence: TGCGCCAGCAGCTTGGGTGGGTTGACAGATACGCAGTATTTT. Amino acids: CASSLGGLTDTQYF.

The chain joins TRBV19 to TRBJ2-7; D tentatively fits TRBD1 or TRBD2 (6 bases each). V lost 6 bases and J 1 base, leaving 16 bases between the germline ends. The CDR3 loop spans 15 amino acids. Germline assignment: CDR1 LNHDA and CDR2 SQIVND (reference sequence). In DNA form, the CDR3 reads TGTGCCAGTAGCCCTGGGGGGACAACTTCCTACGAGCAGTACTTC. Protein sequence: CASSPGGTTSYEQYF.

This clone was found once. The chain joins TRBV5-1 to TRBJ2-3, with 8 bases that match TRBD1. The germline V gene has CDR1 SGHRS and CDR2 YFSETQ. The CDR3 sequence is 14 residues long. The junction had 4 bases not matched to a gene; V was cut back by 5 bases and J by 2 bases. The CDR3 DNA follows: TGCGCCAGCAGTACAGGGGGGCACACAGATACGCAGTATTTT. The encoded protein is CASSTGGHTDTQYF. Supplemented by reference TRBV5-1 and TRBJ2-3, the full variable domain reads KAGVTQTPRYLIKTRGQQVTLSCSPISGHRSVSWYQQTPGQGLQFLFEYFSETQRNKGNFPGRFSGRQFSNSRSEMNVSTLELGDSALYLCASSTGGHTDTQYFGPGTRLTVL.

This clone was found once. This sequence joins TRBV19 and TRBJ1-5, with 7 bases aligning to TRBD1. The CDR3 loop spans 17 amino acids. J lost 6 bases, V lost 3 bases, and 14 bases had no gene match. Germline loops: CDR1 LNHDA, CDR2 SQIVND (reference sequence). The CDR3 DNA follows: TGTGCCAGTAGTATCCACCCCTCACAGGGGATGGTTCAGCCCCAGCATTTT. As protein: CASSIHPSQGMVQPQHF.

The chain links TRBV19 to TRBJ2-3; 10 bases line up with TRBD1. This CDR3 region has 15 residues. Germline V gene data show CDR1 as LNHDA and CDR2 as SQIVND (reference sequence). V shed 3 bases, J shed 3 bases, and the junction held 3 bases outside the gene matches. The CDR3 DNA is TGTGCCAGTAGTATCCGACAGGGGGCAACAGATACGCAGTATTTT. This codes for CASSIRQGATDTQYF.

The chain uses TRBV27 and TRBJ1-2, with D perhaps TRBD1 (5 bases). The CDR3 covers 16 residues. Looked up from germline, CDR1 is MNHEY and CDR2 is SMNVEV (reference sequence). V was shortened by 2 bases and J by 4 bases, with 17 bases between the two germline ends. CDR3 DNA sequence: TGTGCCAGCAGTTTAAATCCAGGGAAGGGGACCTATGGCTACACCTTC. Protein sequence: CASSLNPGKGTYGYTF.

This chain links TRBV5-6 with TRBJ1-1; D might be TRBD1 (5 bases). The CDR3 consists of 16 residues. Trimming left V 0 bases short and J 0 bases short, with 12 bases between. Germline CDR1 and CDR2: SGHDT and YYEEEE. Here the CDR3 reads CASSLGWVGVNTEAFF. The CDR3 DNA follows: TGTGCCAGCAGCTTGGGGTGGGTGGGGGTGAACACTGAAGCTTTCTTT.

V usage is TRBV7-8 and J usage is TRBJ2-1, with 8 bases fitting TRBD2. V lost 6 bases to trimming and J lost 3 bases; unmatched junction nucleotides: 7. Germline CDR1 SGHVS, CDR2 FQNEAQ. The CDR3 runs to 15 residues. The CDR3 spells CASSPTGLVYNEQFF. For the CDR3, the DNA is TGTGCCAGCAGTCCCACGGGACTAGTCTACAATGAGCAGTTCTTC.

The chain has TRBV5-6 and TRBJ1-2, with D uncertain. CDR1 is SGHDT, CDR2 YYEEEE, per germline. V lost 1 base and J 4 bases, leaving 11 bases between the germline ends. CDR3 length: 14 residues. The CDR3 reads CASSLIAASYGYTF. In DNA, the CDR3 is TGTGCCAGCAGCTTGATAGCGGCAAGCTATGGCTACACCTTC.

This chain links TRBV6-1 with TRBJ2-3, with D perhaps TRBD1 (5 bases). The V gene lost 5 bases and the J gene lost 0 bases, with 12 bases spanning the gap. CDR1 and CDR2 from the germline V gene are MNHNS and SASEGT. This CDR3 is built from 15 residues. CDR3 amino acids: CASSTQGTSTDTQYF. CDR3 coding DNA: TGTGCCAGCAGTACCCAGGGAACTAGCACAGATACGCAGTATTTT.

The CDR3 loop reads CASSLQGTTDTQYF. CDR3 bases: TGTGCCAGCAGCTTGCAGGGGACCACAGATACGCAGTATTTT. The chain employs TRBV7-8 and TRBJ2-3; possibly TRBD1 for D (6 bases). Germline V gives CDR1 SGHVS, CDR2 FQNEAQ. Deletions cut 3 bases from V and 2 bases from J, with 9 bases between. The length of the CDR3 is 14 residues.

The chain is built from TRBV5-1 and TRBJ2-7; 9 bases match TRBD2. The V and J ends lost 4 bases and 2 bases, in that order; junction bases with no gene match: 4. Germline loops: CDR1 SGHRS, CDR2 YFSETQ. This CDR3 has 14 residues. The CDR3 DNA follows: TGCGCCAGCAGCCCGCGCGGGGGGGCCTACGAGCAGTACTTC. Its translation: CASSPRGGAYEQYF.

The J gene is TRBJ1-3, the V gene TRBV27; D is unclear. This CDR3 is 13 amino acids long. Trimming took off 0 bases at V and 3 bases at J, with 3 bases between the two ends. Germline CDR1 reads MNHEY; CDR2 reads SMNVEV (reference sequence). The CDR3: CASSLSSGNTIYF. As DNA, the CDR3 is TGTGCCAGCAGTTTATCTAGTGGAAACACCATATATTTT.

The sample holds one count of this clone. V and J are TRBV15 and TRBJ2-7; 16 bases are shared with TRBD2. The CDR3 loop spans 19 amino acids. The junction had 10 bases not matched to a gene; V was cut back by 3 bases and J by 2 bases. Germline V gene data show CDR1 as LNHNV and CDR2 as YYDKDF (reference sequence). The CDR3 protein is CATSRLGLAGGRNAYEQYF. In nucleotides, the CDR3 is TGTGCCACCAGCAGGTTGGGACTAGCGGGGGGGCGGAACGCCTACGAGCAGTACTTC.

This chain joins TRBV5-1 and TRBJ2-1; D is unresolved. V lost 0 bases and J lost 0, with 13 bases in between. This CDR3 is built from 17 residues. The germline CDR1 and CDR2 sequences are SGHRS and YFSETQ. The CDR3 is CASSLVFGIRSYNEQFF. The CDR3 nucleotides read TGCGCCAGCAGCTTGGTGTTTGGGATCCGCTCCTACAATGAGCAGTTCTTC.